This TCR beta chain was obtained from a study of blood T cell repertoires in COVID-19. Across the study: COVID-19 samples, acute and convalescent, were from the United States, Italy and Spain. Sources were T cells, B-cell-depleted T cells, or PBMCs; the material itself was cDNA or gDNA.

In the original workflow: Reference gene primer amplification in the assay estimated nucleated cell counts. Sequencing was performed with immunoSEQ multiplex PCR; in TCRdb, only in-frame clones are kept and a portion is missing. V, J and clone size are those of that table, while D and trimming were read from the DNA. In the table there are over 200,000 clones, about 90% of which are singletons. The CDR3 runs 15 residues. V was trimmed by 7 bases and J by 3 bases, leaving 18 bases between them. The germline V gene has CDR1 MNHEY and CDR2 SVGAGI. This chain connects TRBV6-5 to TRBJ1-1; weak D call: TRBD1 (6 bases). The receptor was isolated from a man aged 30 to 39 with acute or convalescent COVID-19. The specimen was peripheral blood. CDR3: CASTGGAAGDTEAFF. In DNA, the CDR3 is TGTGCCAGCACCGGGGGGGCAGCAGGGGACACTGAAGCTTTCTTT.